Presented here are 3 T cell receptor beta chains from one specimen sequenced in a study of blood T cell repertoires in COVID-19. Using immunoSEQ multiplex PCR, the repertoire was profiled, and TCRdb retains in-frame clones only, with some absent. Of about 170,000 clones listed, around 80% were seen once; the top ten hold under 20%. Sequencing used PBMCs or T cells enriched from blood (not recorded which). The origin of the receptors is a woman in her 70s in a cohort exposed to, infected with or recovered from COVID-19 (not recorded which).

V usage is TRBV27 and J usage is TRBJ1-1; possibly TRBD1 for D (5 bases). Germline CDR1 and CDR2: MNHEY and SMNVEV (reference sequence). The V and J ends lost 1 base and 5 bases respectively, with 17 bases between them. The CDR3 loop spans 16 amino acids. The CDR3 protein is CASSLFLGAPGTEAFF. For the CDR3, the DNA is TGTGCCAGCAGTTTATTCCTTGGGGCCCCTGGGACTGAAGCTTTCTTT.

The table lists this clone with a few counts. V is TRBV10-3 and J is TRBJ2-7, with a tentative D call TRBD1 (6 bases). Germline V gives CDR1 ENHRY, CDR2 SYGVKD. CDR3 size: 14 residues. V lost 5 bases and J 1 base, leaving 12 bases between the germline ends. For the CDR3, the DNA is TGTGCCATCAGTCTACAGGGAAATTCCTACGAGCAGTACTTC. Encoded protein: CAISLQGNSYEQYF.

The J gene is TRBJ2-5, the V gene TRBV24-1, with a weak D call TRBD1 (6 bases). V lost 0 bases, J lost 2 bases, and 9 bases lay in between. This CDR3 comprises 15 residues. Germline loops: CDR1 KGHDR, CDR2 SFDVKD. DNA of the CDR3: TGTGCCACCAGTGATTTGGGACAGTCTCAAGAGACCCAGTACTTC. Protein: CATSDLGQSQETQYF.